These 27 T cell receptor beta chains were all obtained from the same sample, sequenced in a study of control samples from healthy donors and cancer patients. Data came from immunoSEQ multiplex PCR; TCRdb stores just in-frame clones and leaves some out. This table holds about 190,000 clones, around 93% found once. The sequenced sample consisted of blood. The receptors derive from a young man in good health.

The V gene is TRBV5-1, the J gene TRBJ1-5; 10 positions agree with TRBD1. J gave up 9 bases and V 4 bases, and 7 bases lay outside the gene matches. The germline V gene encodes CDR1 SGHRS and CDR2 YFSETQ. The CDR3 is made up of 14 amino acids. This CDR3 is CASSPGQGRWPQHF. The CDR3 coding sequence is TGCGCCAGCAGCCCGGGACAGGGGAGGTGGCCCCAGCATTTT.

This chain's CDR3 is CASSPTSGGEQFF. In nucleotides, the CDR3 is TGTGCCAGCAGTCCGACTAGCGGGGGGGAACAGTTCTTC. The genes are TRBV6-5 and TRBJ2-1, with 14 bases lining up with TRBD2. Trimming took 5 bases from V and 13 from J; bases not matched to a gene: 4. The CDR3 is 13 amino acids. CDR1 MNHEY and CDR2 SVGAGI come from the germline V gene.

This rearrangement joins TRBV3-1 (or the pseudogene TRBV3-2) to TRBJ1-1, with no clear D. Germline lookup yields CDR1 LGHDT and CDR2 YNNKEL (reference sequence). The CDR3 is 16 amino acids. V shed 1 base and J shed 2 bases, with 14 bases lying between them. The CDR3 nucleotides are TGTGCCAGCAGCCAAGGTGACCGTAGAATTAACACTGAAGCTTTCTTT. It yields the protein CASSQGDRRINTEAFF.

The rearrangement links TRBV6-5 to TRBJ1-5; no clear D gene. The V gene's germline CDR1 is MNHEY and CDR2 SVGAGI. V lost 8 bases, J lost 6 bases, and 14 bases lay in between. The CDR3 extends over 13 amino acids. Here the CDR3 reads CASHWGGLQPQHF. The DNA of the CDR3 is TGTGCCAGCCACTGGGGAGGGCTTCAGCCCCAGCATTTT.

This chain links TRBV6-1 with TRBJ2-2; TRBD1 matches 9 bases. V gave up 4 bases and J gave up 5 bases; unmatched junction bases: 8. This CDR3 contains 16 residues. Germline V gene data show CDR1 as MNHNS and CDR2 as SASEGT. The CDR3 spells CASSATGGAWTGELFF. CDR3 nucleotides: TGTGCCAGCAGTGCCACAGGGGGCGCTTGGACCGGGGAGCTGTTTTTT.

On this clone: Additional DNA sequences in this sample encode the identical CDR3. The rearrangement uses TRBV10-3 and TRBJ1-2; D uncertain. The CDR3 has 14 amino acids. The V gene lost 0 bases and the J gene lost 4 bases, with 9 bases spanning the gap. Germline lookup yields CDR1 ENHRY and CDR2 SYGVKD. CDR3 sequence reads: CAISESGGGYGYTF. DNA for the CDR3: TGTGCCATCAGTGAGTCGGGAGGAGGCTATGGCTACACCTTC.

V gene TRBV20-1 combines with J gene TRBJ2-1; TRBD2 agrees at 11 bases. The CDR3 is 16 amino acids. V shed 3 bases and J 2 bases; nucleotides not matched to a gene: 6. CDR1 is DFQATT and CDR2 is SNEGSKA in the germline V gene (reference sequence). CDR3 sequence (DNA): TGCAGTGCTAGTGGGGCTAGCGGGGGGCCCTACAATGAGCAGTTCTTC. Residues: CSASGASGGPYNEQFF.

This sequence joins TRBV18 and TRBJ2-4; 7 bases line up with TRBD2. Germline V CDR1 and CDR2: KGHSH, LQKENI. The junction had 8 bases not matched to a gene; V was cut back by 6 bases and J by 0 bases. CDR3 length equals 16 residues. CDR3 in DNA: TGTGCCAGCTCGCAGACCGGGACTAAAGCCAAAAACATTCAGTACTTC. Translating it yields CASSQTGTKAKNIQYF.

V usage is TRBV6-5 and J usage is TRBJ2-7; possibly TRBD1 for D (6 bases). Germline V CDR1 and CDR2: MNHEY, SVGAGI. The CDR3 is 15 amino acids. The V end was cut by 6 bases, the J end by 4 bases, with 19 bases between. The CDR3 DNA follows: TGTGCCAGCAGGCCGGTGGGGGCAGTGCAATACGAGCAGTACTTC. Its translation: CASRPVGAVQYEQYF.

The rearrangement links TRBV28 to TRBJ1-5, with unresolved D. Germline V gene lookup returns CDR1 MDHEN and CDR2 SYDVKM. This CDR3 contains 16 residues. Trimming removed 3 bases from V and 3 bases from J, with 15 bases in between. The CDR3 sequence: CASSLVRSRANQPQHF. The DNA for the CDR3 is TGTGCCAGCAGTTTGGTAAGAAGTCGGGCCAATCAGCCCCAGCATTTT. The full variable domain, its missing parts supplied by reference TRBV28 and TRBJ1-5, is DVKVTQSSRYLVKRTGEKVFLECVQDMDHENMFWYRQDPGLGLRLIYFSYDVKMKEKGDIPEGYSVSREKKERFSLILESASTNQTSMYLCASSLVRSRANQPQHFGDGTRLSIL.

The V and J genes are TRBV5-4 and TRBJ2-1, with TRBD1 matching over 9 bases. CDR1 is SGHNT, CDR2 YYREEE, per germline (reference sequence). CDR3 length: 16 residues. Unmatched junction bases numbered 4, after V lost 1 base and J lost 2 bases. The CDR3 DNA sequence: TGTGCCAGCAGCTTGAATCGGGACAGGGCCTACAATGAGCAGTTCTTC. It specifies CASSLNRDRAYNEQFF.

This rearrangement joins TRBV6-5 to TRBJ1-2; TRBD1 agrees at 8 bases. Germline CDR1 and CDR2: MNHEY and SVGAGI. The V segment lost 6 bases and the J segment 6 bases; nucleotides outside the gene matches: 12. This CDR3 has 15 amino acids. CDR3 residues: CASSQLDRASDGYTF. DNA for the CDR3: TGTGCCAGCAGCCAATTGGACAGGGCGTCTGATGGCTACACCTTC.

The CDR3 nucleotides read TGTGCCAGCAGACCTAGCGGGGAAACGCAGTATTTT. Translated: CASRPSGETQYF. This chain connects TRBV7-9 to TRBJ2-3; 9 nucleotides line up with TRBD2. Unmatched junction bases numbered 4, after V lost 6 bases and J lost 9 bases. The CDR3 loop spans 12 amino acids. CDR1 and CDR2 from the germline V gene are SEHNR and FQNEAQ (reference sequence).

For the CDR3, the DNA is TGTGCCAGCAGCCAACAAAGACAGGGTTGGAACACTGAAGCTTTCTTT. As protein: CASSQQRQGWNTEAFF. The V call is TRBV4-2, the J call TRBJ1-1; 7 bases match TRBD1. V lost 2 bases to trimming and J lost 1 base; unmatched junction nucleotides: 7. The CDR3 runs 16 residues. Germline V gene data show CDR1 as LGHNA and CDR2 as YNFKEQ.

The chain employs TRBV5-8 and TRBJ2-7; the D is unclear. The germline V and J ends were trimmed by 0 bases and 2 bases, with 12 bases remaining between them. The CDR3 totals 15 residues. Per germline, CDR1 SGHTS and CDR2 YDEGEE. CDR3 sequence: CASSLGLTPTYEQYF. CDR3 DNA sequence: TGTGCCAGCAGCTTGGGACTGACACCAACCTACGAGCAGTACTTC.

This chain uses TRBV13 with TRBJ2-3; possibly TRBD1 or TRBD2 for D (5 bases each). The CDR3 is 16 residues long. The germline V gene has CDR1 PRHDT and CDR2 FYEKMQ (reference sequence). V dropped 8 bases and J dropped 0 bases, with 18 bases sitting between them. Written as DNA, the CDR3 is TGTGCCAGCGGGACCCAAACCGCACTTAGCACAGATACGCAGTATTTT. It yields the protein CASGTQTALSTDTQYF. The variable domain in full, completed from reference TRBV13 and TRBJ2-3, reads AAGVIQSPRHLIKEKRETATLKCYPIPRHDTVYWYQQGPGQDPQFLISFYEKMQSDKGSIPDRFSAQQFSDYHSELNMSSLELGDSALYFCASGTQTALSTDTQYFGPGTRLTVL.

The V call is TRBV10-1, the J call TRBJ1-1; the D gene is possibly TRBD1 (6 bases). Trimming cost V 3 bases and J 5 bases, with 13 bases left between them. Germline CDR1 and CDR2: WNHNN and SYGVQD (reference sequence). The CDR3 has 14 amino acids. In DNA form, the CDR3 reads TGCGCCAGCAGTGATGGGGGGGCGGCTACTGAAGCTTTCTTT. It encodes CASSDGGAATEAFF.

The V gene is TRBV7-2, the J gene TRBJ2-7; TRBD1 might be the D (5 bases). The CDR3 spans 13 residues. Germline V CDR1 and CDR2: SGHTA, FQGNSA. Trimming removed 3 bases at V and 4 bases at J, with 10 bases between. CDR3 DNA: TGTGCCAGCAGCTTGACAGATGATTACGAGCAGTACTTC. Its translation is CASSLTDDYEQYF.

The chain uses TRBV9 and TRBJ1-1; D remains unclear. The CDR3 is 12 residues long. Trimming took 3 bases from V and 7 from J, leaving 10 bases between them. Germline V lookup: CDR1 SGDLS, CDR2 YYNGEE. CDR3 sequence reads: CASSERKYEAFF. In DNA, the CDR3 is TGTGCCAGCAGCGAGAGGAAATATGAAGCTTTCTTT. The variable domain in full, with the rest retrieved from reference TRBV9 and TRBJ1-1, is DSGVTQTPKHLITATGQRVTLRCSPRSGDLSVYWYQQSLDQGLQFLIQYYNGEERAKGNILERFSAQQFPDLHSELNLSSLELGDSALYFCASSERKYEAFFGQGTRLTVV.

The chain couples TRBV3-1 (or the pseudogene TRBV3-2) to TRBJ1-4, with TRBD1 matching over 7 bases. J lost 4 bases, V lost 6 bases, and 2 bases had no gene match. The CDR3 spans 13 residues. Germline CDR1 reads LGHDT; CDR2 reads YNNKEL (reference sequence). The CDR3 sequence: CASRRQGNEKLFF. The CDR3 DNA follows: TGTGCCAGCAGGAGACAGGGTAATGAAAAACTGTTTTTT.

The chain joins TRBV23-1 to TRBJ2-2, with D unresolved. TRBV23-1 is sorted into the ORF group, with uncertain function. V shed 3 bases and J shed 3 bases, with 5 bases lying between them. This CDR3 is built from 13 residues. The CDR3 sequence is CASSHQDTGELFF. CDR3 sequence (DNA): TGCGCCAGCAGTCACCAAGACACCGGGGAGCTGTTTTTT.

The V gene is TRBV7-2, the J gene TRBJ2-7, with 10 bases fitting TRBD2. In germline, CDR1 is SGHTA, CDR2 FQGNSA. The CDR3 covers 14 residues. J gave up 5 bases and V 5 bases, and 6 bases lay outside the gene matches. CDR3 nucleotides: TGTGCCAGCAGCCACGGACTAGCGGCCCACGAGCAGTACTTC. It yields the protein CASSHGLAAHEQYF.

The chain couples TRBV10-3 to TRBJ1-1, with no clear D. Trimming took 7 bases from V and 2 from J, leaving 14 bases between them. The CDR3 has 14 residues. Germline CDR1 reads ENHRY; CDR2 reads SYGVKD. The CDR3 region is CAINRDWGNTEAFF. The CDR3 DNA follows: TGTGCCATCAACCGAGACTGGGGAAACACTGAAGCTTTCTTT.

The table lists this clone with a few counts. The chain is built from TRBV10-1 and TRBJ2-1; D might be TRBD2 (6 bases). V lost 8 bases, J lost 5 bases, and 16 bases lay in between. There are 14 residues in the CDR3. The V gene's germline CDR1 is WNHNN and CDR2 SYGVQD (reference sequence). The CDR3 DNA sequence: TGCGCCAGCGGGACTGGGGCAGGGAACAATGAGCAGTTCTTC. The encoded protein is CASGTGAGNNEQFF.

The V and J genes are TRBV27 and TRBJ2-7; 7 bases match TRBD1. Trimming cost V 1 base and J 5 bases; bases outside gene matches: 5. The CDR3 spans 14 residues. The germline CDR1 and CDR2 sequences are MNHEY and SMNVEV (reference sequence). The CDR3 sequence is CASSLFGQEDEQYF. The CDR3 nucleotides read TGTGCCAGCAGTTTATTCGGACAGGAAGACGAGCAGTACTTC.

The rearrangement uses TRBV10-3 and TRBJ2-3, with 11 bases aligning to TRBD2. The ends lost 5 bases at V and 1 base at J; junction bases unmatched: 5. Per the germline V gene, CDR1 is ENHRY and CDR2 is SYGVKD. The CDR3 sequence is 16 residues long. CDR3 protein: CAISTGTSGGTDTQYF. The CDR3 DNA reads TGTGCCATCAGTACCGGGACTAGCGGCGGCACAGATACGCAGTATTTT.

This chain uses TRBV2 with TRBJ2-3; D remains ambiguous. Germline assignment: CDR1 SNHLY and CDR2 FYNNEI. CDR3 size: 13 residues. Trimming pared 2 bases from V and 1 base from J, leaving 4 bases between. The CDR3 DNA is TGTGCCAGCAGTGAATTGGGCACAGATACGCAGTATTTT. Its protein product is CASSELGTDTQYF.